Below, one T cell receptor (beta chain) is given with its context. This clone has more than one count but fewer than ten. No cognate antigen has been identified for it. Per-base qualities were not stored, and no clone one base away is much larger. Enrolling through a virtual design, the prospective study's participants ranged in age from roughly 18 to 90 years and lived across some 22 United States geographic areas. In the prospective study, cohorts were assigned on the basis of participant-reported clinical history obtained from a screening survey and a study questionnaire. Recovered participants in ImmuneRACE Cohort 3 were defined by two consecutive negative NP/OP PCR tests, clearance by a healthcare professional, or resolution of symptoms. Mobile phlebotomists in the prospective study collected whole blood, serum and a nasopharyngeal or oropharyngeal swab from every participant. Over a 2-month period, participants in the prospective study had the option of providing additional blood draws and questionnaires. Before DNA extraction, prospective study blood samples were shipped either frozen or at room temperature.

TCRbeta CDR3 regions were amplified from genomic DNA by means of the immunoSEQ Assay, a bias-controlled multiplex PCR. Concerning the study's data processing: Within the assay, amplification of reference gene primers was used to estimate how many nucleated cells each sample contained. Sequence reads were collapsed and filtered to measure the absolute abundance of every unique TCRbeta CDR3 rearrangement. Productive Simpson clonality was computed per sample as the square root of Simpson's diversity index over productive rearrangements. TCRdb obtained this table from immuneACCESS and retained in-frame rearrangements with V and J assigned. These tables miss some clones; where compared with another copy, unresolved V genes account for less than half of the shortfall, and the remainder is unexplained. That table supplies the V and J calls and clone size; D and trimming were determined from the DNA. The sample yields 250,000 or so clones; about four fifths were counted once. 3.4% of the sample is in the top ten clones.

This sample stems from a study of blood T cell repertoires in COVID-19 (dated by TCRdb to the early 2020s). For context, the study as a whole: Samples from collaborators originated in the United States, Italy and Spain and spanned both the acute and convalescent phases of COVID-19. Where available, HLA class I and class II types were taken from metadata supplied by the sample provider and were not determined by assay-based typing. Samples came from the ongoing ImmuneRACE study (first 160 participants) plus 1,254 subjects from 6 global collaborators. The sample metadata nearly always contained a de-identified subject ID, COVID-19 status, age in years and sex. The repertoires were made available in a free public database intended to serve as a resource for research on the immune response to SARS-CoV-2. Subjects who had been exposed to COVID-19, were actively infected with it, or had recovered from it provided the deeply sampled blood TCRbeta repertoires that made up the dataset. The prospective study material was composed of cDNA or gDNA derived from T cells, B-cell-depleted T cells, or PBMCs. Study-level results and caveats: Clinical and demographic metadata were provided uncurated, with the amount varying by source and participant.

This TCR derives from a man aged 50-60 years who had recovered from COVID-19. The sample comprised PBMCs or T cells enriched from blood (not recorded which).

The DNA reads as follows: TGTGCCACCGCAGGGTCCGTCCTCGAGCAGTACTTC. Its protein is CATAGSVLEQYF. The chain couples TRBV10-3 to TRBJ2-7, and possibly TRBD1, on 5 matching bases. From its cysteine to its phenylalanine, the CDR3 spans 12 amino acids. Just the 36-base CDR3 DNA is kept, in frame starting at base 1. V is shortened by 10 bases, J by 6 bases, and the region joining them spans 16 bases. Reading the germline V gene gives CDR1 ENHRY and CDR2 SYGVKD.